A single sample is the source of the 21 T cell receptor beta chains below, sequenced in a study of T cell repertoires in cytomegalovirus infection. TCRdb re-called the reads with MiXCR, one entry per CDR3 protein. Among 150,000 to 200,000 distinct CDR3 sequences, approximately 19% were seen once, and the ten largest hold around 3.2%. The sample comprised PBMCs. The origin of the receptors is a human donor in good health (CMV status not recorded). Some clones in this sample may be carry-over from other donors' samples.

The V gene is TRBV10-1, the J gene TRBJ1-4, with a possible D match to TRBD1 (6 bases). The CDR3 consists of 17 residues. Germline V gives CDR1 WNHNN, CDR2 SYGVQD (reference sequence). With 3 bases removed from V and 8 bases from J, the gap between germline ends came to 22 bases. CDR3 residues: CASSDDLYGGPEEKLFF. The CDR3 bases are TGCGCCAGCAGTGATGACCTTTACGGGGGGCCGGAGGAAAAACTGTTTTTT.

This clonotype was counted a few times. The rearrangement joins TRBV19 to TRBJ1-5; D is perhaps TRBD1 (6 bases). CDR1 LNHDA and CDR2 SQIVND come from the germline V gene (reference sequence). The ends were cut back, 3 bases at V and 4 bases at J, with 16 bases in the middle. The CDR3 length is 16 residues. Here the CDR3 reads CASSIHVGGGNQPQHF. The CDR3 nucleotides read TGTGCCAGTAGTATCCACGTCGGAGGGGGAAATCAGCCCCAGCATTTT.

Regarding this clonotype: Relative to the germline gene, one junction end is altered; a read error may explain this. The chain couples TRBV6-6 to TRBJ2-5, with 7 bases aligning to TRBD2. Looked up from germline, CDR1 is MNHNY and CDR2 is SVGAGI (reference sequence). CDR3 size: 15 residues. The CDR3 DNA is TGTGCCAGCAGTTTGAGCGGGGCTATATCAGGGACCCAATACTTC. Its protein product is CASSLSGAISGTQYF.

There are a few counts of this clonotype. The chain recombines TRBV7-6 with TRBJ1-6; 8 nucleotides align to TRBD1. Germline V lookup: CDR1 SGHVS, CDR2 FNYEAQ. J gave up 10 bases and V 4 bases, and 9 bases lay outside the gene matches. CDR3 length: 15 amino acids. The CDR3 loop reads CASSSTGALGSPLHF. The CDR3 nucleotides read TGTGCCAGCAGCTCGACAGGGGCTCTGGGGTCACCCCTCCACTTT.

The chain uses TRBV12-3 or TRBV12-4 and TRBJ2-5, with 8 bases identical to TRBD2. The CDR3 has 14 amino acids. Trimming took 6 bases from V and 2 from J; bases not matched to a gene: 5. The CDR3 region has the DNA TGTGCCAGCAGGCTAGCGGGCAAGCAAGAGACCCAGTACTTC. This gives the protein CASRLAGKQETQYF.

This clonotype was found a few times. The genes are TRBV6-5 and TRBJ1-3; 9 bases map to TRBD1. This CDR3 contains 16 residues. V was clipped by 5 bases and J by 5 bases; unmatched bases: 10. Germline CDR1 reads MNHEY; CDR2 reads SVGAGI. The CDR3 DNA is TGTGCCAGCAGTGGCCGCCGAGGGACAGGGCGAAACACCATATATTTT. Protein: CASSGRRGTGRNTIYF.

The genes are TRBV12-3 or TRBV12-4 and TRBJ2-5, with 7 bases aligning to TRBD2. V shed 2 bases and J 4 bases; nucleotides not matched to a gene: 1. This CDR3 is built from 13 residues. The CDR3 sequence is CASSLIAGETQYF. CDR3 sequence (DNA): TGTGCCAGCAGTTTAATAGCGGGAGAGACCCAGTACTTC.

V usage is TRBV10-1 and J usage is TRBJ2-1; 8 bases are a match to TRBD2. V was pared by 0 bases and J by 7 bases, with 14 bases of the junction left unmatched. CDR3 size: 18 residues. CDR1 and CDR2 (germline): WNHNN, SYGVQD (reference sequence). The DNA of the CDR3 is TGCGCCAGCAGTGAGTCGAGGCCAATTCGGGGGGGCATGAATGAGCAGTTCTTC. Its translation is CASSESRPIRGGMNEQFF.

Remarks on this clonotype: It may be a read error: a sequence one base away is much more abundant. This rearrangement joins TRBV20-1 to TRBJ1-2; D is ambiguous. V was shortened by 3 bases and J by 2 bases, with 16 bases between the two germline ends. The CDR3 is 15 amino acids. Per the germline V gene, CDR1 is DFQATT and CDR2 is SNEGSKA (reference sequence). CDR3 nucleotides: TGCAGTGCTAGTGAGTTTCAGAGAGTAAACTATGGCTACACCTTC. Amino acids: CSASEFQRVNYGYTF.

The rearrangement uses TRBV11-1 and TRBJ1-1; D unclear. The germline V gene encodes CDR1 SGHAT and CDR2 FQDESV (reference sequence). The CDR3 is 15 amino acids. V was clipped by 4 bases and J by 1 base, with 13 bases between them. The CDR3, as DNA: TGTGCCAGCAGCTCCACAAGGACCGGGAACACTGAAGCTTTCTTT. This gives the protein CASSSTRTGNTEAFF. Full variable domain (remainder filled in from reference TRBV11-1 and TRBJ1-1): EAEVAQSPRYKITEKSQAVAFWCDPISGHATLYWYRQILGQGPELLVQFQDESVVDDSQLPKDRFSAERLKGVDSTLKIQPAELGDSAMYLCASSSTRTGNTEAFFGQGTRLTVV.

The table lists this clonotype with a few counts. The chain links TRBV4-2 to TRBJ2-2; 8 bases are a match to TRBD1. This CDR3 comprises 19 residues. The V segment lost 3 bases and the J segment 5 bases; nucleotides outside the gene matches: 17. Germline V gives CDR1 LGHNA, CDR2 YNFKEQ. CDR3 nucleotide sequence: TGTGCCAGCAGCCAGAAAGTTGGTTCCGGACAGGGTGTTACCGGGGAGCTGTTTTTT. Its translation: CASSQKVGSGQGVTGELFF.

The rearrangement uses TRBV2 and TRBJ2-3; D is uncertain. The CDR3 totals 13 residues. V shed 8 bases and J shed 3 bases, with 12 bases lying between them. CDR1 and CDR2 from the germline V gene are SNHLY and FYNNEI. In DNA, the CDR3 is TGTGCCAGCGGGCCCCCAAGAACAGATACGCAGTATTTT. It encodes CASGPPRTDTQYF.

The chain links TRBV6-2 or TRBV6-3 to TRBJ2-7, with a possible D match to TRBD2 (6 bases). The V end was cut by 9 bases, the J end by 7 bases, with 13 bases between. Germline V lookup: CDR1 MNHEY, CDR2 SVGEGT. This CDR3 comprises 11 residues. CDR3: CARPSREEQYF. The CDR3 DNA follows: TGTGCCAGGCCTTCACGGGAGGAGCAGTACTTC.

This clonotype was observed a handful of times. The rearrangement uses TRBV28 and TRBJ2-2; 8 bases are shared with TRBD1. Unmatched junction bases numbered 5, after V lost 5 bases and J lost 0 bases. In germline, CDR1 is MDHEN, CDR2 SYDVKM. This CDR3 has 16 residues. The CDR3 DNA reads TGTGCCAGCAGTCTCCTGACAGGGGCGAACACCGGGGAGCTGTTTTTT. Amino acid sequence: CASSLLTGANTGELFF.

This clonotype appeared a single time. V and J are TRBV19 and TRBJ1-5, with D possibly being TRBD1 (6 bases). The CDR3 has 14 residues. Deletions cut 6 bases from V and 1 base from J, with 10 bases between. Per germline, CDR1 LNHDA and CDR2 SQIVND (reference sequence). DNA of the CDR3: TGTGCCAGTAGGGGGGGCGGGAGCAATCAGCCCCAGCATTTT. This encodes CASRGGGSNQPQHF.

The rearrangement joins TRBV5-4 to TRBJ1-2; TRBD1 matches 7 bases. This CDR3 contains 15 residues. CDR1 is SGHNT and CDR2 is YYREEE in the germline V gene (reference sequence). V shed 4 bases, J shed 3 bases, and the junction held 9 bases outside the gene matches. Here the CDR3 reads CASSKGQPWDYGYTF. The DNA for the CDR3 is TGTGCCAGCAGCAAGGGACAGCCTTGGGACTATGGCTACACCTTC.

In this sample, this clonotype turned up many times. This chain connects TRBV7-8 to TRBJ2-7, with D unresolved. Trimming took 1 base from V and 0 from J, leaving 7 bases between them. The CDR3 is 14 residues long. CDR1 is SGHVS, CDR2 FQNEAQ, per germline. The CDR3 sequence is CASSLGVSSYEQYF. Written as DNA, the CDR3 is TGTGCCAGCAGCTTAGGCGTTAGCTCCTACGAGCAGTACTTC.

About this clonotype: A much more abundant neighbour one base away suggests this may be a read error. The chain employs TRBV7-2 and TRBJ1-1; perhaps TRBD1 as D (6 bases). The CDR3 is 14 amino acids. Trimming took 5 bases from V and 5 from J, leaving 15 bases between them. Germline CDR1 is SGHTA and CDR2 is FQGNSA. CDR3 nucleotides: TGTGCCAGCAGCAGATTGGGGGGCAAAACTGAAGCTTTCTTT. Protein sequence: CASSRLGGKTEAFF.

CDR3 loop: CASRPNGPGGYQPQHF. The CDR3 DNA follows: TGTGCCAGCAGACCCAACGGACCGGGGGGCTATCAGCCCCAGCATTTT. The V gene is TRBV2, the J gene TRBJ1-5; weak D call: TRBD1 (6 bases). This CDR3 has 16 amino acids. Trimming stripped 6 bases from V and 5 bases from J, with 20 bases between. The germline gives CDR1 SNHLY, CDR2 FYNNEI.

This clonotype was seen ten or more times. This chain links TRBV28 with TRBJ2-4; tentatively, D is TRBD2 (6 bases). The CDR3 length is 17 residues. Between the trimmed V and J ends, which lost 4 bases and 0 bases, there was a span of 16 bases. Germline CDR1 and CDR2: MDHEN and SYDVKM. The CDR3 loop is CASSSDPGLLAKNIQYF. CDR3 in DNA: TGTGCCAGCAGTTCTGATCCGGGACTCCTAGCCAAAAACATTCAGTACTTC. Variable domain in full (rest from reference TRBV28 and TRBJ2-4): DVKVTQSSRYLVKRTGEKVFLECVQDMDHENMFWYRQDPGLGLRLIYFSYDVKMKEKGDIPEGYSVSREKKERFSLILESASTNQTSMYLCASSSDPGLLAKNIQYFGAGTRLSVL.

The CDR3 loop is CASSYGQGAINEQFF. CDR3 sequence (DNA): TGTGCCAGCAGCTATGGACAGGGGGCAATCAATGAGCAGTTCTTC. The J gene is TRBJ2-1, the V gene TRBV6-2 or TRBV6-3, with 11 bases aligning to TRBD1. Germline lookup yields CDR1 MNHEY and CDR2 SVGEGT. This CDR3 has 15 amino acids. V lost 6 bases and J lost 6; bases outside the gene matches: 7.